Included here is one TCR beta chain sequence, with context. All enrollees were roughly 18 to 89 years old and from about 25 US areas. Grouping used clinical history reported by participants in a survey and questionnaire. In the original processing: Quantification of nucleated cells was approximated via reference gene primer amplification. This table comes from immunoSEQ multiplex PCR, and its TCRdb copy is limited to in-frame clones, with some not included. The DNA was the basis for D and trimming; V, J and clone size are from that table. Counted here are under 500,000 clones, around 87% occurring once; the ten biggest clones make up 0.95% to 1.2%. These data are taken from a study of blood T cell repertoires in COVID-19. Across the whole study: The United States, Italy and Spain were the sources of the acute and convalescent COVID-19 samples.

V was pared by 4 bases and J by 2 bases, with 13 bases of the junction left unmatched. Germline V gene lookup returns CDR1 MDHEN and CDR2 SYDVKM. This CDR3 has 18 amino acids. The material sequenced was PBMCs or T cells enriched from blood (not recorded which). This rearrangement joins TRBV28 to TRBJ2-7; 11 positions match TRBD2. The clonotype comes from a man aged 30 to 45 who had recovered from COVID-19. This CDR3 is CASSSPGLAGGVPYEQYF. The CDR3 nucleotides are TGTGCCAGCAGTTCGCCCGGATTAGCGGGAGGGGTTCCCTACGAGCAGTACTTC.